This T cell receptor (beta chain) was sequenced during a study of CD8+CD57+ T cells in acquired aplastic anemia. Study overall: DNA recovered from sorted CD4+ and CD8+ cells had a mean of roughly 3 ug. Healthy donors averaged around 11 million reads for CD4+ cells. Study-level findings and limits: Any difference that existed in CD8+ Simpson's diversity between patients and controls was not significant. Twenty-nine shared CD8+ CDR3s appeared highly expressed within patients' immunodominant clones.

Genomic DNA, the template, was used for profiling of the TCR beta VDJ and CDR3. A single record per CDR3 protein comes from TCRdb applying MiXCR to the reads. The sample carries 190,000 or so distinct CDR3 sequences, approximately 57% recorded once. Trimming left V 4 bases short and J 0 bases short, with 8 bases between. Per germline, CDR1 SGHRS and CDR2 YFSETQ. The CDR3 totals 14 residues. Concerning this clonotype: The antigen is not known.

Sequencing input: sorted CD4+, CD8+, or CD8+CD57+ T cells (not recorded which) from PBMCs. The origin of this receptor is a human donor in good health. The V gene is TRBV5-1, the J gene TRBJ1-3, with D unclear. The CDR3 region has the DNA TGCGCCAGCAGCCCCTCTGCCTCTGGAAACACCATATATTTT. Its translation: CASSPSASGNTIYF.